This T cell receptor beta chain stems from a study of blood T cell repertoires in COVID-19. CDR3 length: 14 amino acids. Germline V gene data show CDR1 as SGHNT and CDR2 as YYREEE (reference sequence). V lost 4 bases, J lost 2 bases, and 11 bases lay in between. Per the authors' pipeline: Quantification of nucleated cells was approximated via reference gene primer amplification. Profiling relied on immunoSEQ multiplex PCR, and the TCRdb table lists in-frame clones only, not all of them. V and J calls and clone size come straight from that table; D and trimming were deduced from the DNA. Of hundreds of thousands of clones listed, 70% to 85% are singletons.

The sample was peripheral blood. The chain employs TRBV5-4 and TRBJ2-3; the D gene is possibly TRBD1 (5 bases). The receptor was isolated from a woman older than 75 with acute or convalescent COVID-19. Here the CDR3 reads CASSEDILTDTQYF. Written as DNA, the CDR3 is TGTGCCAGCAGCGAGGACATCCTCACAGATACGCAGTATTTT.